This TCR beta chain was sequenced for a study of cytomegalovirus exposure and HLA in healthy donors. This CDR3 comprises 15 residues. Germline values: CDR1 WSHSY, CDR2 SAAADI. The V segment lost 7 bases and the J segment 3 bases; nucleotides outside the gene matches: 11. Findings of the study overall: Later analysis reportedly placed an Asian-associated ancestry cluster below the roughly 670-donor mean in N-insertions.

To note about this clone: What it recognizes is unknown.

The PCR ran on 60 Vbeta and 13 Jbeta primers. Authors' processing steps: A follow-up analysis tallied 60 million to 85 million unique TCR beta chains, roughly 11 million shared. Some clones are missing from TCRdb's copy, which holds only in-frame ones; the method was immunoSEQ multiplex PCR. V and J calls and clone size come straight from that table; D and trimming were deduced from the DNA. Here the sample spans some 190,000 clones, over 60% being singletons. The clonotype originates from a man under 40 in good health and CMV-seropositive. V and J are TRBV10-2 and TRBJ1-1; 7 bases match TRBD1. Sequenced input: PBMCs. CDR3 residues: CASNPRRQGDTEAFF. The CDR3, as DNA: TGCGCCAGCAACCCAAGGCGACAGGGAGACACTGAAGCTTTCTTT.